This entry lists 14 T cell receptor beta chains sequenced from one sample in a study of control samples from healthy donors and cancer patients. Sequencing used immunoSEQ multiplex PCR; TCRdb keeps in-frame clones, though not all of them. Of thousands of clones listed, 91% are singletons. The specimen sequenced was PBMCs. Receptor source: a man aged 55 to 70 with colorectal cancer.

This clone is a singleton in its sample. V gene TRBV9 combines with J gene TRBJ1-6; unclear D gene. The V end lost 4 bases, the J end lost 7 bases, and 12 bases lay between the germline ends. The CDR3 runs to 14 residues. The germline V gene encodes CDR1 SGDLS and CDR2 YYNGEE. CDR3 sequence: CASSPPRLNSPLHF. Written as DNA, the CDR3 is TGTGCCAGCAGCCCCCCCCGGTTAAATTCACCCCTCCACTTT. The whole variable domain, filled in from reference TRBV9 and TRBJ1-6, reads DSGVTQTPKHLITATGQRVTLRCSPRSGDLSVYWYQQSLDQGLQFLIQYYNGEERAKGNILERFSAQQFPDLHSELNLSSLELGDSALYFCASSPPRLNSPLHFGNGTRLTVT.

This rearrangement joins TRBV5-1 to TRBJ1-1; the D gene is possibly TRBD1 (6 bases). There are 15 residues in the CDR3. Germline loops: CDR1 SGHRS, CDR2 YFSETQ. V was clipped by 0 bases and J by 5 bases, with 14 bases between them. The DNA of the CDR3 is TGCGCCAGCAGCTTGGCCTTCGGGGGGGCAACTGAAGCTTTCTTT. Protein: CASSLAFGGATEAFF.

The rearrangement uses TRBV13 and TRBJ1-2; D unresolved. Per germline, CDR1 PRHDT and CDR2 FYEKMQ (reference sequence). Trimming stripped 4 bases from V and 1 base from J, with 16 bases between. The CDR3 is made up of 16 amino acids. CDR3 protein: CASSSGRGILNYGYTF. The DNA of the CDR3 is TGTGCCAGCAGCTCTGGGAGAGGGATCCTTAACTATGGCTACACCTTC.

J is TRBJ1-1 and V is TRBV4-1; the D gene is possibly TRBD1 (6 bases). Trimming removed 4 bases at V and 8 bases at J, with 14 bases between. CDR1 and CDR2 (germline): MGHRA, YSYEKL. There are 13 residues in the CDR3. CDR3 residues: CASSRNRVSEAFF. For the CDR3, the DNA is TGCGCCAGCAGCCGCAACAGGGTAAGCGAAGCTTTCTTT.

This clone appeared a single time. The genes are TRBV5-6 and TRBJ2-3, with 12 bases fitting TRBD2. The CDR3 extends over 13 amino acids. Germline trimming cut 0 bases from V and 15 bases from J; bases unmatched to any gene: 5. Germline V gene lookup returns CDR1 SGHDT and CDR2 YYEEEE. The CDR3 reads CASSLDRTSGDYF. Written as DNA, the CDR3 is TGTGCCAGCAGCTTGGACAGGACTAGCGGGGACTATTTT.

The CDR3 region is CASSLNDRVGQPQHF. The DNA of the CDR3 is TGCGCCAGCAGTTTAAACGACAGGGTGGGACAGCCCCAGCATTTT. This chain links TRBV5-1 with TRBJ1-5; 7 bases match TRBD1. The CDR3 is 15 amino acids. The germline V gene encodes CDR1 SGHRS and CDR2 YFSETQ. The ends lost 5 bases at V and 7 bases at J; junction bases unmatched: 12.

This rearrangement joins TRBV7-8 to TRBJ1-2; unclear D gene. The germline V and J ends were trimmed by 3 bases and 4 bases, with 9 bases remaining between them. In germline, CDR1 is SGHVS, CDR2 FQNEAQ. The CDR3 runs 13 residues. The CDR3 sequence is CASSFGVSYGYTF. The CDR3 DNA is TGTGCCAGCAGCTTCGGGGTATCCTATGGCTACACCTTC.

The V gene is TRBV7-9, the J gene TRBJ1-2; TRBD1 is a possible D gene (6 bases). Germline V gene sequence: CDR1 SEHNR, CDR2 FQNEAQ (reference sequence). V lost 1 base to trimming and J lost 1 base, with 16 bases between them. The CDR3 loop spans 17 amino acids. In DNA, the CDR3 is TGTGCCAGCAGCTTAGAAGGGGGGCGCGGTGGTAACTATGGCTACACCTTC. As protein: CASSLEGGRGGNYGYTF.

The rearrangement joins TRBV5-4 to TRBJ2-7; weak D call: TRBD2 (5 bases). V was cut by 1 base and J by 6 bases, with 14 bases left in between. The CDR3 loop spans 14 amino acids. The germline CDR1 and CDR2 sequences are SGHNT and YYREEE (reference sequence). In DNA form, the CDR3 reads TGTGCCAGCAGCTTGTTTGCCCCGGAGGTCGAGCAGTACTTC. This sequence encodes CASSLFAPEVEQYF.

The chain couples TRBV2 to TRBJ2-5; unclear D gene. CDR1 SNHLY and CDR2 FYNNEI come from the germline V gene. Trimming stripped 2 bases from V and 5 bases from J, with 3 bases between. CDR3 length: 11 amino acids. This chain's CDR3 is CASSERETQYF. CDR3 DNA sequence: TGTGCCAGCAGTGAAAGGGAGACCCAGTACTTC.

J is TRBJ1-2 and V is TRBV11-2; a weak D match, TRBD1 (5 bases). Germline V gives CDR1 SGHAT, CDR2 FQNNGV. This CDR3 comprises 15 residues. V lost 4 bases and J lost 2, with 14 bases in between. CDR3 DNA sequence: TGTGCCAGCAGCTCCACCGGGACGGACAACTATGGCTACACCTTC. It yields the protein CASSSTGTDNYGYTF.

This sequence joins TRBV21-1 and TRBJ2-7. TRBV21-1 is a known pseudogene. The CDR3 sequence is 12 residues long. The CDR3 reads CASSKAVHEQYF. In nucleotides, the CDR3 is TGTGCCAGCAGCAAAGCTGTCCACGAGCAGTACTTC.

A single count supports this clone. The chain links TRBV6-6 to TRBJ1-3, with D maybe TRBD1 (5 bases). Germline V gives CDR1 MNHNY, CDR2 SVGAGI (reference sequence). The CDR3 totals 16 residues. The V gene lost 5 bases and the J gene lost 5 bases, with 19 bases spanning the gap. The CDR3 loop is CASSPLYWDGRNTIYF. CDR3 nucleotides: TGTGCCAGCAGTCCCCTATATTGGGACGGCCGAAACACCATATATTTT.

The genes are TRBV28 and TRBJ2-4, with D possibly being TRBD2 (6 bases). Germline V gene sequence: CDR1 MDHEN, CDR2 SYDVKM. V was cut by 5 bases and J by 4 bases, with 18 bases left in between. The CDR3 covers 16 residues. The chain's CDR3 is CASSRAGGAGKNIQYF. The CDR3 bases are TGTGCCAGCAGTCGCGCCGGAGGGGCCGGTAAAAACATTCAGTACTTC.